Listed below are T cell receptor beta chains from one sample, sequenced in a study of blood T cell repertoires in COVID-19. Profiled with immunoSEQ multiplex PCR; TCRdb holds only in-frame clones, not every one. The sample holds some 68,000 clones; about 88% are singletons and the top ten take 8.2%. Sequenced: peripheral blood. These receptors all stem from a man in his forties or fifties with active COVID-19. CDR3s include the opening cysteine and the closing phenylalanine or tryptophan. The D gene is left open where the match is weak. A clone size is listed for some rows: how often the clone was seen (once, few, many), or a class if it is expanded.

CDR3nt | CDR3aa | d_gene | abundance | j_gene | v_gene
TGCAGCGTTGAGGAGCTAGCGGGTCCCGGCACAGATACGCAGTATTTT | CSVEELAGPGTDTQYF | TRBD2 | . | TRBJ2-3 | TRBV29-1
TGTGCCAGCAGCCAAGGGGGCTCTGGAAACACCATATATTTT | CASSQGGSGNTIYF | . | . | TRBJ1-3 | TRBV28
TGCAGCGTTGTAAAGGACAGGGTTAAGGACGAGCAGTACTTC | CSVVKDRVKDEQYF | TRBD1 | few | TRBJ2-7 | TRBV29-1
TGTGCCAGCAGCTTGTCGTATCGGCGACAGGGTGGCACTGAAGCTTTCTTT | CASSLSYRRQGGTEAFF | TRBD1 | . | TRBJ1-1 | TRBV5-4
TGTGCCAGCAGCTTGTTTTACAGCTCACAAGAGACCCAGTACTTC | CASSLFYSSQETQYF | . | once | TRBJ2-5 | TRBV5-4
TGTGCCAGCAGTCTTGTCACCGGGGAGCTGTTTTTT | CASSLVTGELFF | . | . | TRBJ2-2 | TRBV28
TGTGCCAGCGAAACTACTTCACAGGGACGGGGTGGCTACACCTTC | CASETTSQGRGGYTF | . | . | TRBJ1-2 | TRBV19
TGCGCCAGCAGCTTACAGGGGGCGCGGGAGCAGTACTTC | CASSLQGAREQYF | TRBD1 | . | TRBJ2-7 | TRBV5-1
TGTGCCAGCAGTATAGACAGGGTTCAGCCCCAGCATTTT | CASSIDRVQPQHF | TRBD1 | . | TRBJ1-5 | TRBV12-3/TRBV12-4
TGTGCCAGCAGCTTAGGAGGGACAGGCAACACTGAAGCTTTCTTT | CASSLGGTGNTEAFF | TRBD1 | once | TRBJ1-1 | TRBV7-9
TGTGCCAGCAGCTTGGCGGCGGTCTATGGCTACACCTTC | CASSLAAVYGYTF | . | . | TRBJ1-2 | TRBV5-6
TGTGCCTGGAGGAGTACCGGGGAGCTGTTTTTT | CAWRSTGELFF | . | . | TRBJ2-2 | TRBV30
TGTGCCAGCAGCCAAAACAGGGGTCAGCAGTTCTTC | CASSQNRGQQFF | TRBD1 | . | TRBJ2-1 | TRBV3-1/TRBV3-2
TGTGCCAGCAGCCCCAGGGCGGGAGGATCCTCCTACAATGAGCAGTTCTTC | CASSPRAGGSSYNEQFF | TRBD2 | . | TRBJ2-1 | TRBV5-4
TGCGCCAGCAGCCAGGCCTTGGGGGCCGGGTACGAAAACATTCAGTACTTC | CASSQALGAGYENIQYF | . | . | TRBJ2-4 | TRBV4-3
TGTGCCAGCAGCCGGGGACTACTGCTCAATGAGCAGTTCTTC | CASSRGLLLNEQFF | TRBD2 | . | TRBJ2-1 | TRBV7-2
TGTGCCAGCAGTTTAGACAGGGCCTACGAGCAGTACTTC | CASSLDRAYEQYF | . | . | TRBJ2-7 | TRBV12-3/TRBV12-4
TGTGCCAGCAGTTTAGAGGGGCCCTATGGCTACACCTTC | CASSLEGPYGYTF | . | . | TRBJ1-2 | TRBV12-3/TRBV12-4
TGCGCCAGCAGGGCCGAGGCCGGGGGGAGCACCGGGGAGCTGTTTTTT | CASRAEAGGSTGELFF | TRBD2 | . | TRBJ2-2 | TRBV4-1
TGCGCCAGCAGCCAAGGCCCTGGGGAGCGGGGTGGTGAGACCCAGTACTTC | CASSQGPGERGGETQYF | TRBD2 | . | TRBJ2-5 | TRBV4-3
TGTGCCAGCTCACCCCTTGCTAGCGGGGACTACCGCTCCTACAATGAGCAGTTCTTC | CASSPLASGDYRSYNEQFF | TRBD2 | . | TRBJ2-1 | TRBV18
TGCGCCAGCAGCCAGGACGGGGGAACTAATGAAAAACTGTTTTTT | CASSQDGGTNEKLFF | . | . | TRBJ1-4 | TRBV4-3
TGTGCCAGCAGCGCCCGGGGGTTCCCTGAAGCTTTCTTT | CASSARGFPEAFF | . | . | TRBJ1-1 | TRBV3-1/TRBV3-2
TGTGCCAGCAACACTGACAGTAATGAAAAACTGTTTTTT | CASNTDSNEKLFF | . | . | TRBJ1-4 | TRBV2
TGTGCCAGTACCAATGGAGGGTTCAATGAGCAGTTCTTC | CASTNGGFNEQFF | . | . | TRBJ2-1 | TRBV19
TGTGCCAGCTCACCCACACACCACGGGACAGGAGGAAACACCATATATTTT | CASSPTHHGTGGNTIYF | TRBD1 | . | TRBJ1-3 | TRBV18
TGTGCCAGCAGCTGGGGGGGGACTCTCCGGGATCAGCCCCAGCATTTT | CASSWGGTLRDQPQHF | . | . | TRBJ1-5 | TRBV5-6
TGCAGCGTTGAAGGGCGGGCTGATGAAAAACTGTTTTTT | CSVEGRADEKLFF | . | . | TRBJ1-4 | TRBV29-1
TGTGCCAGCAGCTCCAACAGCGGGGGCTCCTACAATGAGCAGTTCTTC | CASSSNSGGSYNEQFF | TRBD2 | . | TRBJ2-1 | TRBV11-3
TGTGCCAGCAGCGAGGACGGGGGGGCGTTCGGCAATGAGCAGTTCTTC | CASSEDGGAFGNEQFF | TRBD2 | . | TRBJ2-1 | TRBV11-1
TGTGCCAGTAGTGCCCGATCTACAGGGAAAGGGTCGACCCAGCATTTT | CASSARSTGKGSTQHF | . | . | TRBJ1-5 | TRBV19
TGTGCCTGGAGCTGGACAGGGGGCAGAGACATTCAGTACTTC | CAWSWTGGRDIQYF | TRBD1 | . | TRBJ2-4 | TRBV30
TGTGCCAGCAGTAGACAGGGGAACACTGAAGCTTTCTTT | CASSRQGNTEAFF | TRBD1 | once | TRBJ1-1 | TRBV2
TGTGCCAGCACCTCCGGACAGGGGGCGATGGAGCAGTACTTC | CASTSGQGAMEQYF | TRBD1 | . | TRBJ2-7 | TRBV6-5
TGTGCCAGCAGCTTGGGGACAGGGGCCGGGTCGGAGCAGTTCTTC | CASSLGTGAGSEQFF | TRBD1 | . | TRBJ2-1 | TRBV5-6
TGTGCCAGCAGCCCGACTAGATACCTATACAATGAGCAGTTCTTC | CASSPTRYLYNEQFF | . | . | TRBJ2-1 | TRBV5-4
TGTGCCAGTAGTGACGGGGTTTCTGAGCAGTTCTTC | CASSDGVSEQFF | . | . | TRBJ2-1 | TRBV19
TGTGCCAGCAGCCCACAGGGGCATGAGCAGTTCTTC | CASSPQGHEQFF | TRBD1 | . | TRBJ2-1 | TRBV12-3/TRBV12-4
TGCGCCAGCAGCCCTACTAGCGGGGCCCCAGATACGCAGTATTTT | CASSPTSGAPDTQYF | TRBD2 | . | TRBJ2-3 | TRBV5-1
TGTGCCAGCAGCTCACGCAGGGACACCGGGGAGCTGTTTTTT | CASSSRRDTGELFF | . | . | TRBJ2-2 | TRBV7-8
TGTGCCAGCAGCCAAGGGCCCGCAACTAATGAAAAACTGTTTTTT | CASSQGPATNEKLFF | . | . | TRBJ1-4 | TRBV3-1/TRBV3-2
TGTGCCAGCAGCGTAGTCAAGGACAGGGGAGGGAATGAGCAGTTCTTC | CASSVVKDRGGNEQFF | TRBD1 | once | TRBJ2-1 | TRBV9
TGTGCCAGTAGTAACAGCGGGGAGCTGTTTTTT | CASSNSGELFF | . | . | TRBJ2-2 | TRBV19
TGTGCCATCAGTGAGACTAGCGGGTACAATGAGCAGTTCTTC | CAISETSGYNEQFF | TRBD2 | . | TRBJ2-1 | TRBV10-3
TGTGCCAGCAGCTTAGCCAGGGGAGGGTTTGGGGCCAACGTCCTGACTTTC | CASSLARGGFGANVLTF | . | . | TRBJ2-6 | TRBV5-4
TGTGCCAGCAGCTTAGTCCCCGGGACAGATAGCAATCAGCCCCAGCATTTT | CASSLVPGTDSNQPQHF | TRBD1 | . | TRBJ1-5 | TRBV7-4
TGTGCCAGCAGCGCCGGGACAGGGAAAACCTACGAGCAGTACTTC | CASSAGTGKTYEQYF | TRBD1 | once | TRBJ2-7 | TRBV9
TGTGCCAGCAGCTCAACTCCGACTGGAAACACCATATATTTT | CASSSTPTGNTIYF | . | once | TRBJ1-3 | TRBV6-6
TGTGCCAGCAGCTTAAATAGCGTGGGGACTGAAGCTTTCTTT | CASSLNSVGTEAFF | . | . | TRBJ1-1 | TRBV7-2
TGTGCCTGGGGGGGGTTTAGCGGGGTTGGAGATACGCAGTATTTT | CAWGGFSGVGDTQYF | TRBD2 | . | TRBJ2-3 | TRBV30
TGCGCCAGCAGCTTCCCCCGGGACAGCCCCAATAAAGAGACCCAGTACTTC | CASSFPRDSPNKETQYF | TRBD1 | . | TRBJ2-5 | TRBV5-1
TGCGCCAGCAGCCCGTTAGCCGGGACAGGGGATTCACCCCTCCACTTT | CASSPLAGTGDSPLHF | TRBD1 | . | TRBJ1-6 | TRBV5-1
TGTGCCAGCAGCTCCCGTACACCCCCAGATACGCAGTATTTT | CASSSRTPPDTQYF | . | . | TRBJ2-3 | TRBV7-9
TGTGCCAGCAGCGGAGGCGGGACTAGCGTTTCCTACGAGCAGTACTTC | CASSGGGTSVSYEQYF | TRBD2 | . | TRBJ2-7 | TRBV7-8
TGTGCCAGCAGCTTAGGGACCGACGCGGGGGGCCAAGAGACCCAGTACTTC | CASSLGTDAGGQETQYF | TRBD2 | . | TRBJ2-5 | TRBV11-3
TGTGCCAGAAGCCCCCACGGGGACAGGGGTGGCTACGAGCAGTACTTC | CARSPHGDRGGYEQYF | TRBD1 | few | TRBJ2-7 | TRBV19
TGTGCCAGCAGAGGGACTCCGCCCTACGAGCAGTACTTC | CASRGTPPYEQYF | . | once | TRBJ2-7 | TRBV6-5